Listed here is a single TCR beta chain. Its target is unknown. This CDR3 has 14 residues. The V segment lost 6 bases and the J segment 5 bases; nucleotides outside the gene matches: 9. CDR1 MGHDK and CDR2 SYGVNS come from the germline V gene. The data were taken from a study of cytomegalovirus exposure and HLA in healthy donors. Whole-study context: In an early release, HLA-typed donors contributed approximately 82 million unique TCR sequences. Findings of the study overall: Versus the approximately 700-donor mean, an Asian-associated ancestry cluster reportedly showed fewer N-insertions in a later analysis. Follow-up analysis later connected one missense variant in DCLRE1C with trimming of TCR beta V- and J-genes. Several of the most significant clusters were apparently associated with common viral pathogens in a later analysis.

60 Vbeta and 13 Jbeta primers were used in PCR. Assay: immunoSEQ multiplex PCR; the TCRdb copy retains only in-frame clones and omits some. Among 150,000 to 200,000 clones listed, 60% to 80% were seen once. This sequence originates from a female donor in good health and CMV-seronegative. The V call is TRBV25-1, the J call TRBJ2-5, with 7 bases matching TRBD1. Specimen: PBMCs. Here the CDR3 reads CASSPQGFLETQYF. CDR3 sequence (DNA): TGTGCCAGCAGCCCACAGGGGTTCCTCGAGACCCAGTACTTC.